Given below is one T cell receptor beta chain in context. These data originate in a study of blood T cell repertoires in COVID-19. Background on the study: Material from acute and convalescent COVID-19 was sourced from the United States, Italy and Spain. From T cells, B-cell-depleted T cells, or PBMCs came the material, which was cDNA or gDNA.

Under the authors' procedure: Estimation of nucleated cell counts was performed using reference gene primer amplification. Sequencing was performed with immunoSEQ multiplex PCR; in TCRdb, only in-frame clones are kept and a portion is missing. D and trimming come from the DNA, and the V and J calls and clone size come from that table. The sample includes about 250,000 clones, roughly 85% seen only once; the top ten take about 3%. This CDR3 is 13 amino acids long. With V trimmed by 3 bases and J by 7 bases, 2 bases remained unmatched. Looked up from germline, CDR1 is SGHRS and CDR2 is YFSETQ. The sequenced material came from peripheral blood. This chain links TRBV5-1 with TRBJ1-1; the match to TRBD1 covers 11 bases. The receptor's source is a man aged 18 to 30 with active or convalescent COVID-19. DNA for the CDR3: TGCGCCAGCAGCTGGACAGGGGGCGGTGAAGCTTTCTTT. Residues: CASSWTGGGEAFF.